The clone carrying this T cell receptor (beta chain) showed up many times. Antigen specificity is unknown. TCRdb reprocessed the reads via MiXCR and lists one record per CDR3 protein. This sample carries some 300,000 distinct CDR3 sequences, roughly a tenth of them seen once, and the ten largest clones take about 2.3%. The data stem from a study of T cell repertoires in cytomegalovirus infection. Study-wide background: Matching HLA type and CMV infection were both indicated by public TCR beta signatures. Whole-study findings and limits: The cumulative frequency of public TCR beta families identified carriers of CMV plus the relevant HLA. What dominated the ex vivo response were HLA-C-restricted CMV-specific TCR beta clonotypes.

The V end was cut by 5 bases, the J end by 4 bases, with 17 bases between. Per the germline V gene, CDR1 is SGHNT and CDR2 is YENEEA. This CDR3 comprises 15 residues. The TCR comes from a human donor in good health (CMV status not recorded). Some clones in this sample may be carry-over from other donors' samples. V and J are TRBV11-3 and TRBJ1-1, with a tentative D call TRBD1 (6 bases). The sequencing sample was made of PBMCs. CDR3 amino acids: CASSPSPGAATEAFF. The CDR3, as DNA: TGTGCCAGCAGCCCGTCCCCGGGGGCCGCCACTGAAGCTTTCTTT.